A selection of T cell receptor beta chains follows, all from one sample in a study of post-analysis software for immune sequencing data. TCRdb processed the PCR reads anew with MiXCR; each CDR3 protein has one entry. There are hundreds of thousands of distinct CDR3 sequences in the sample; around 27% occur only once, and around 0.55% lies in the top ten. Sequencing was performed on blood. Every receptor here comes from a girl aged 10-17 years with multiple sclerosis. Both conserved end residues are part of each CDR3. D genes are given only for firm matches. The size field is filled for only some rows; it gives once, few, many or a size class.

j_call: TRBJ2-5
v_call: TRBV5-1
d_call: TRBD2
clone_size: -
cdr3_aa: CASSSRSAGGPREQYF
cdr3_nt: TGCGCCAGCAGCTCCCGCTCCGCGGGAGGGCCTCGGGAGCAGTACTTC

j_call: TRBJ1-1
v_call: TRBV5-1
d_call: -
clone_size: few
cdr3_aa: CASSSHLPNTEAFF
cdr3_nt: TGCGCCAGCAGCTCACACCTACCCAACACTGAAGCTTTCTTT

j_call: TRBJ2-1
v_call: TRBV6-2/TRBV6-3
d_call: TRBD2
clone_size: -
cdr3_aa: CASSLRTSGTYNEQFF
cdr3_nt: TGTGCCAGCAGTTTGCGCACTAGCGGCACCTACAATGAGCAGTTCTTC

j_call: TRBJ2-1
v_call: TRBV7-9
d_call: -
clone_size: -
cdr3_aa: CASSFLEHEQFF
cdr3_nt: TGTGCCAGCAGCTTCCTCGAGCATGAGCAGTTCTTC

j_call: TRBJ2-1
v_call: TRBV27
d_call: TRBD1
clone_size: few
cdr3_aa: CASRLDRGGYNEQFF
cdr3_nt: TGTGCCAGCAGACTCGACAGGGGAGGCTACAATGAGCAGTTCTTC

j_call: TRBJ1-2
v_call: TRBV6-2/TRBV6-3
d_call: TRBD1
clone_size: many
cdr3_aa: CASSYSTGYGYTF
cdr3_nt: TGTGCCAGCAGTTACTCGACAGGGTATGGCTACACCTTC

j_call: TRBJ2-7
v_call: TRBV28
d_call: TRBD1
clone_size: few
cdr3_aa: CASRGAGTGKEQYF
cdr3_nt: TGTGCCAGCAGGGGCGCCGGGACAGGCAAGGAGCAGTACTTC

j_call: TRBJ2-5
v_call: TRBV24-1
d_call: -
clone_size: -
cdr3_aa: CATSDLPGGGETQYF
cdr3_nt: TGTGCCACCAGTGATTTGCCCGGGGGCGGGGAGACCCAGTACTTC

j_call: TRBJ2-1
v_call: TRBV6-1
d_call: -
clone_size: many
cdr3_aa: CASSGISGLEVGQFF
cdr3_nt: TGTGCCAGCAGTGGAATTTCGGGGTTAGAGGTTGGCCAGTTCTTC

j_call: TRBJ1-5
v_call: TRBV6-1
d_call: -
clone_size: -
cdr3_aa: CASSTDSGSNQPQHF
cdr3_nt: TGTGCCAGCAGTACCGACAGTGGTAGCAATCAGCCCCAGCATTTT

j_call: TRBJ2-1
v_call: TRBV15
d_call: TRBD2
clone_size: -
cdr3_aa: CATSLGLAGDEQFF
cdr3_nt: TGTGCCACCAGCCTCGGACTAGCGGGAGATGAGCAGTTCTTC

j_call: TRBJ2-2
v_call: TRBV7-8
d_call: -
clone_size: -
cdr3_aa: CASSPMITSGELFF
cdr3_nt: TGTGCCAGCAGCCCCATGATCACGAGCGGGGAGCTGTTTTTT

j_call: TRBJ2-7
v_call: TRBV12-3/TRBV12-4
d_call: -
clone_size: -
cdr3_aa: CASSLSGRASYNEQYF
cdr3_nt: TGTGCCAGCAGTTTATCGGGGCGTGCCTCCTACAATGAGCAGTACTTC

j_call: TRBJ2-5
v_call: TRBV5-5
d_call: -
clone_size: few
cdr3_aa: CASSWGRQFQETQYF
cdr3_nt: TGTGCCAGCAGCTGGGGACGGCAGTTCCAAGAGACCCAGTACTTC

j_call: TRBJ2-3
v_call: TRBV20-1
d_call: -
clone_size: few
cdr3_aa: CSAIQGSTDTQYF
cdr3_nt: TGCAGTGCTATTCAGGGGAGCACAGATACGCAGTATTTT

j_call: TRBJ2-1
v_call: TRBV11-2
d_call: -
clone_size: -
cdr3_aa: CASSLGGGTAHNEQFF
cdr3_nt: TGTGCCAGCAGCTTAGGGGGGGGGACAGCGCACAATGAGCAGTTCTTC

j_call: TRBJ2-6
v_call: TRBV20-1
d_call: -
clone_size: -
cdr3_aa: CSAQIAQHSGANVLTF
cdr3_nt: TGCAGTGCCCAAATCGCGCAGCACTCTGGGGCCAACGTCCTGACTTTC

j_call: TRBJ1-4
v_call: TRBV27
d_call: -
clone_size: -
cdr3_aa: CASSPSLESTNEKLFF
cdr3_nt: TGTGCCAGCAGTCCCTCCCTGGAGTCAACTAATGAAAAACTGTTTTTT

j_call: TRBJ2-1
v_call: TRBV7-2
d_call: -
clone_size: few
cdr3_aa: CASSLDLEQFF
cdr3_nt: TGTGCCAGCAGCTTGGATCTCGAGCAGTTCTTC

j_call: TRBJ2-5
v_call: TRBV4-1
d_call: -
clone_size: -
cdr3_aa: CASSQGDEGLRGTQYF
cdr3_nt: TGCGCCAGCAGCCAAGGTGATGAGGGACTTCGCGGGACCCAGTACTTC

j_call: TRBJ2-5
v_call: TRBV29-1
d_call: TRBD1
clone_size: -
cdr3_aa: CSVEILGGTAPAGRTQYF
cdr3_nt: TGCAGCGTTGAGATCTTGGGTGGGACAGCACCCGCGGGCAGGACCCAGTACTTC

j_call: TRBJ2-7
v_call: TRBV28
d_call: TRBD2
clone_size: few
cdr3_aa: CASSRILAGAAEQYF
cdr3_nt: TGTGCCAGCAGCCGGATACTAGCGGGAGCGGCCGAGCAGTACTTC

j_call: TRBJ2-5
v_call: TRBV5-1
d_call: -
clone_size: -
cdr3_aa: CASIPRSGSGNEQYF
cdr3_nt: TGCGCCAGCATCCCAAGGTCCGGGAGTGGTAATGAGCAGTACTTC

j_call: TRBJ1-5
v_call: TRBV10-2
d_call: -
clone_size: -
cdr3_aa: CANSSLGSNQPQHF
cdr3_nt: TGCGCCAACAGCTCCTTGGGTAGCAATCAGCCCCAGCATTTT

j_call: TRBJ1-1
v_call: TRBV7-8
d_call: TRBD1
clone_size: once
cdr3_aa: CASSLAGGERAFF
cdr3_nt: TGTGCCAGCAGCTTAGCAGGGGGCGAGCGGGCTTTCTTT

j_call: TRBJ2-7
v_call: TRBV6-5
d_call: -
clone_size: -
cdr3_aa: CASSYPGKPEQYF
cdr3_nt: TGTGCCAGCAGTTACCCTGGCAAACCGGAGCAGTACTTC

j_call: TRBJ2-1
v_call: TRBV19
d_call: TRBD2
clone_size: -
cdr3_aa: CASSIVRAGSSYNEQFF
cdr3_nt: TGTGCCAGTAGTATAGTTCGAGCGGGAAGCTCCTACAATGAGCAGTTCTTC

j_call: TRBJ2-4
v_call: TRBV12-5
d_call: -
clone_size: -
cdr3_aa: CASGLGDQNIQYF
cdr3_nt: TGTGCTAGTGGTTTGGGCGACCAAAACATTCAGTACTTC

j_call: TRBJ2-6
v_call: TRBV24-1
d_call: -
clone_size: few
cdr3_aa: CATSEAGRGANVLTF
cdr3_nt: TGTGCCACCAGTGAGGCCGGGCGTGGGGCCAACGTCCTGACTTTC

j_call: TRBJ2-3
v_call: TRBV20-1
d_call: TRBD2
clone_size: few
cdr3_aa: CSASRTSGSGDTQYF
cdr3_nt: TGCAGTGCTAGCCGGACTAGCGGGAGTGGAGATACGCAGTATTTT

j_call: TRBJ2-7
v_call: TRBV7-9
d_call: -
clone_size: -
cdr3_aa: CASSSDTGLDEQYF
cdr3_nt: TGTGCCAGCAGCTCGGACACAGGGTTGGACGAGCAGTACTTC

j_call: TRBJ2-5
v_call: TRBV20-1
d_call: -
clone_size: few
cdr3_aa: CSASSYGTPRNVQETQYF
cdr3_nt: TGCAGTGCTAGTAGCTATGGGACCCCAAGAAATGTCCAAGAGACCCAGTACTTC

j_call: TRBJ2-6
v_call: TRBV6-2/TRBV6-3
d_call: -
clone_size: -
cdr3_aa: CASSYLEAGVTGSNVLTF
cdr3_nt: TGTGCCAGCAGTTACTTAGAGGCAGGGGTGACTGGGTCCAACGTCCTGACTTTC

j_call: TRBJ2-1
v_call: TRBV20-1
d_call: TRBD2
clone_size: few
cdr3_aa: CSATPKRGSSYNEQFF
cdr3_nt: TGCAGCGCTACACCCAAGCGGGGAAGCTCCTACAATGAGCAGTTCTTC

j_call: TRBJ2-5
v_call: TRBV7-2
d_call: TRBD2
clone_size: few
cdr3_aa: CASSLAGGEAQYF
cdr3_nt: TGTGCCAGCAGCTTAGCCGGGGGGGAGGCCCAGTACTTC

j_call: TRBJ2-2
v_call: TRBV20-1
d_call: -
clone_size: -
cdr3_aa: CSARDSDRRELFF
cdr3_nt: TGCAGTGCTAGAGACTCTGACCGTAGGGAGCTGTTTTTT

j_call: TRBJ1-1
v_call: TRBV7-9
d_call: TRBD1
clone_size: -
cdr3_aa: CASSLARAGTGETFF
cdr3_nt: TGTGCCAGCAGCTTAGCCCGGGCCGGGACAGGGGAAACTTTCTTT

j_call: TRBJ1-2
v_call: TRBV2
d_call: -
clone_size: -
cdr3_aa: CASSGGPDIRYEYGYTF
cdr3_nt: TGTGCCAGCAGTGGGGGACCGGACATTCGCTATGAGTATGGCTACACCTTC

j_call: TRBJ1-1
v_call: TRBV6-2/TRBV6-3
d_call: TRBD1
clone_size: -
cdr3_aa: CASSYLTGGYIEAFF
cdr3_nt: TGTGCCAGCAGTTACCTGACAGGGGGCTACATTGAAGCTTTCTTT

j_call: TRBJ2-3
v_call: TRBV5-1
d_call: TRBD2
clone_size: -
cdr3_aa: CASSLGTSGSGDTQYF
cdr3_nt: TGCGCCAGCAGCTTGGGGACTAGCGGTTCCGGAGATACGCAGTATTTT

j_call: TRBJ2-5
v_call: TRBV5-1
d_call: -
clone_size: -
cdr3_aa: CASSLEASVHGTQYF
cdr3_nt: TGCGCCAGCAGCTTGGAGGCTAGCGTCCACGGGACCCAGTACTTC

j_call: TRBJ1-5
v_call: TRBV27
d_call: TRBD1
clone_size: -
cdr3_aa: CASSLKTGVNQPQHF
cdr3_nt: TGTGCCAGCAGTCTAAAGACAGGGGTTAATCAGCCCCAGCATTTT

j_call: TRBJ2-4
v_call: TRBV7-9
d_call: TRBD1
clone_size: -
cdr3_aa: CASSLYGQGACEQDF
cdr3_nt: TGTGCCAGCAGCTTATACGGACAGGGAGCCTGCGAGCAGGACTTC

j_call: TRBJ2-3
v_call: TRBV7-8
d_call: -
clone_size: many
cdr3_aa: CASSLHRDTQYF
cdr3_nt: TGTGCCAGCAGCTTACATAGGGATACGCAGTATTTT

j_call: TRBJ2-7
v_call: TRBV7-2
d_call: TRBD2
clone_size: -
cdr3_aa: CASSLNSGGAYEQYF
cdr3_nt: TGTGCCAGCAGCTTGAATAGCGGGGGGGCCTACGAGCAGTACTTC

j_call: TRBJ1-2
v_call: TRBV6-1
d_call: TRBD1
clone_size: few
cdr3_aa: CASSLDRGWVNYGYTF
cdr3_nt: TGTGCCAGCAGCTTGGACAGGGGATGGGTTAACTATGGCTACACCTTC

j_call: TRBJ2-7
v_call: TRBV27
d_call: -
clone_size: -
cdr3_aa: CATRGTFYEQYF
cdr3_nt: TGTGCCACCAGGGGCACATTCTACGAGCAGTACTTC

j_call: TRBJ1-1
v_call: TRBV10-3
d_call: -
clone_size: -
cdr3_aa: CAISEVSYNTEAFF
cdr3_nt: TGTGCCATCAGTGAAGTCAGCTATAACACTGAAGCTTTCTTT

j_call: TRBJ2-5
v_call: TRBV14
d_call: TRBD2
clone_size: few
cdr3_aa: CASSLRLAGSGEQYF
cdr3_nt: TGTGCCAGCAGCCTCCGACTAGCGGGGTCGGGGGAGCAGTACTTC

j_call: TRBJ2-1
v_call: TRBV7-2
d_call: -
clone_size: few
cdr3_aa: CASSLASEGEQFF
cdr3_nt: TGTGCCAGCAGCTTAGCTAGCGAGGGTGAGCAGTTCTTC

j_call: TRBJ1-1
v_call: TRBV27
d_call: -
clone_size: few
cdr3_aa: CASSSHLNTEAFF
cdr3_nt: TGTGCCAGCAGTTCCCACCTGAACACTGAAGCTTTCTTT

j_call: TRBJ2-3
v_call: TRBV12-5
d_call: TRBD1
clone_size: few
cdr3_aa: CASAWTGSSTQYF
cdr3_nt: TGTGCTAGTGCCTGGACAGGGAGTAGTACGCAGTATTTT